This TCR beta chain was observed in a study of T-cell reconstitution after alpha-beta-depleted transplantation in children (dated by TCRdb to 2016 to 2018). Looking at the study overall: Using TCR repertoire profiling, the study quantitatively followed how T-cell immune reconstitution unfolded in children after TCRalphabeta/CD19-depleted allogeneic hematopoietic cell transplantation.

The V end gives up 3 bases and the J end 0 bases, leaving 7 bases in the junction not matched to a gene. From its cysteine to its phenylalanine, the CDR3 spans 17 amino acids. Just CDR3 DNA is preserved here, 51 bases in frame from base 1. Taken from the germline V gene, the CDR1 and CDR2 loops are SGHRS and YFSETQ. Library preparation was by PCR. TCRdb shows the sequencer as Illumina HiSeq 2500. TCR libraries were prepared with molecular barcoding, using unique molecular identifiers to normalize TCRbeta repertoire quantification. TCRdb reran the public reads through fastp at Q25 and MiXCR, keeping productive beta chains. Records with the same CDR3 protein are collapsed into one entry carrying the most frequent genes and DNA. For this sample there are about 980,000 distinct CDR3 sequences; under 30% appear just once. The top ten clonotypes cover 28% of the sample. What the study reported, not specific to this receptor: Hyperexpanded clone frequencies declined over subsequent months; after one year, T-cell counts and TCRbeta diversity were mostly attributed to newly produced T cells. In some patients, the high TCRbeta diversity seen at day 60 was put down to recipient T cells and intrathymic progenitors that had survived conditioning. Apparently early alphabetaT-cell count recovery about two months after transplant reportedly relied on only several hundred rapidly expanded clones derived from non-depleted graft cells.

The treatment or condition label, as the study defines it: allogeneic hematopoietic cell transplantation with graft depleted of TCRalphabeta T cells and CD19 B cells. Transplant recipients were children who received TCRalphabeta/CD19-depleted allogeneic hematopoietic cell grafts. This clonotype was counted only a few times. The target of this receptor is not known. The input lacks base qualities; no much larger clone sits a single base away. The receptor was isolated from a boy less than two years old who had a stem cell transplant for SCID, so the T cells may come from the graft donor. The sequencing here drew on PBMCs, mostly from graft donor cells, taken 360 days after TCRalphabeta/CD19-depleted stem cell transplant. Here the chain combines TRBV5-1 and TRBJ2-1; the junction holds 9 bases that match TRBD1. The CDR3 protein sequence reads: CASSSGQGPSSYNEQFF. The DNA reads as follows: TGCGCCAGCAGCTCCGGACAGGGGCCTAGCTCCTACAATGAGCAGTTCTTC.